One TCR beta chain is described in this entry. No antigen is known for it. The ends were cut back, 2 bases at V and 3 bases at J, with 8 bases in the middle. The CDR3 runs to 13 residues. Germline loops: CDR1 SNHLY, CDR2 FYNNEI. This entry belongs to a study of response to subunit inactivated influenza vaccine. Notes on the study in general: It was the authors' suggestion that each seasonal influenza vaccination recruits few new T cells.

A single record per CDR3 protein comes from TCRdb applying MiXCR to the RT-PCR reads. The sample has roughly 790,000 distinct CDR3 sequences; roughly 20% are singletons. This TCR came from a man in his fifties who received an inactivated influenza vaccine. The sample in question was PBMCs from blood, obtained 5 to 6 days after vaccination. The J gene is TRBJ2-7, the V gene TRBV2; D tentatively fits TRBD1 or TRBD2 (5 bases each). CDR3 nucleotide sequence: TGTGCCAGCAGTGAATGGGACCTCTACGAGCAGTACTTC. It is translated as CASSEWDLYEQYF.